The count of the clone carrying this TCR beta chain is one. TCRdb's table, derived via immunoSEQ multiplex PCR, lists solely in-frame clones and lacks some. The top ten clones hold 1.5% to 2.5% of a sample with tens of thousands of clones, just under 95% of them seen once. This sample is part of a study of T cell changes during pregnancy in multiple sclerosis. Germline lookup yields CDR1 SGHTA and CDR2 FQGTGA. The CDR3 consists of 17 residues. Trimming cost V 1 base and J 2 bases, with 16 bases left between them. This sequence was found in a female donor with multiple sclerosis, enrolled in a pregnancy study. The V gene is TRBV7-3, the J gene TRBJ2-3; a possible D gene is TRBD2 (6 bases). The starting material was peripheral blood, obtained in the second trimester of pregnancy. The CDR3 DNA reads as TGTGCCAGCAGCTTAATTTCCGGCGGGAAAAACACAGATACGCAGTATTTT. This encodes CASSLISGGKNTDTQYF.